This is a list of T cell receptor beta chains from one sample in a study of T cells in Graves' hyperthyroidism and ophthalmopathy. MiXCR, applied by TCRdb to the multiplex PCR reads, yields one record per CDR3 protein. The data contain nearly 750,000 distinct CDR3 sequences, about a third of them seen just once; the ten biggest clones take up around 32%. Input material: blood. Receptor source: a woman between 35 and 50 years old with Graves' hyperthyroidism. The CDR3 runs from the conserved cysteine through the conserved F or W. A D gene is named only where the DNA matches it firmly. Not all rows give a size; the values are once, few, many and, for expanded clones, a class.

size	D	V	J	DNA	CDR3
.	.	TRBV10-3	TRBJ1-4	TGTGCCAGCAGTGACCGTCCGTGGTCTAATGAAAAACTGTTTTTT	CASSDRPWSNEKLFF
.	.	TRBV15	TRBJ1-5	TGTGCCACCTCAAGCCCCGGGTCTCCCCAGCCCCAGCATTTT	CATSSPGSPQPQHF
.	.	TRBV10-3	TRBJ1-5	TGTGCCACCAGTGAGTCGACTCGCGGGGGAGGGCAGCCCCAGCATTTT	CATSESTRGGGQPQHF
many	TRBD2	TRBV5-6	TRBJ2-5	TGTGCCAGCAGCGTGACTAGCGGACAAGAGACCCAGTACTTC	CASSVTSGQETQYF
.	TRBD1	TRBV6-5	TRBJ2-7	TGTGCCAGCAGTTACTGGGGACAGGGAGTTTACGAGCAGTACTTC	CASSYWGQGVYEQYF
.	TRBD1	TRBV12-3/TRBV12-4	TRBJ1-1	TGTGCCAGCACCCCCGGGACAGACGAATTTGAAGCTTTCTTT	CASTPGTDEFEAFF
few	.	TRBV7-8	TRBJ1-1	TGTGCCAGCAGCTTATTGACGGGAATGAACACTGAAGCTTTCTTT	CASSLLTGMNTEAFF
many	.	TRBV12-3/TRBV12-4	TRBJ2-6	TGTGCCAGCAGGCAACAGGAGGCTGGGGCCAACGTCCTGACTTTC	CASRQQEAGANVLTF
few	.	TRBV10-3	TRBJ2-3	TGTGCCATCACCACAGGACCGCGAGACGCAGATACGCAGTATTTT	CAITTGPRDADTQYF
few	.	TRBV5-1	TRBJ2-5	TGCGCCAGCAGCCCACCCCGGGGTTGGTCGGGGGAGACCCAGTACTTC	CASSPPRGWSGETQYF
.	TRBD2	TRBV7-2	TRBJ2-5	TGTGCCAGCAGCCCACAACAGATAGCGGGGGTCGGGTACCAAGAGACCCAGTACTTC	CASSPQQIAGVGYQETQYF
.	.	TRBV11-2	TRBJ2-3	TGTGCCAGCAGCTTATTTTCAAGCACAGATACGCAGTATTTT	CASSLFSSTDTQYF
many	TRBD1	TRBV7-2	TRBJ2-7	TGTGCCAGCAGCCGACCCGACAGGGTACACGAGCAGTACTTC	CASSRPDRVHEQYF
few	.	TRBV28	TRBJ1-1	TGTGCCAGCAGTTCCCATTTAAAGCGGGTTCGCGTGAACACTGAAGCTTTCTTT	CASSSHLKRVRVNTEAFF
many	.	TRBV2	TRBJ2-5	TGTGCCAGCCTACAAGTACAAGAGACCCAGTACTTC	CASLQVQETQYF
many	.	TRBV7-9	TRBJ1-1	TGTGCCAGCAGCTATCAGGGGTTCGACACTGAAGCTTTCTTT	CASSYQGFDTEAFF
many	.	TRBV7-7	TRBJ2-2	TGTGCTAGCAGCTTCGTTGACGGCGGGGAGCTGTTTTTT	CASSFVDGGELFF
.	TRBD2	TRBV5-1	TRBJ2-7	TGCGCCAGCAGCTTATACCGGACTAGCGGATACTACGAGCAGTACTTC	CASSLYRTSGYYEQYF
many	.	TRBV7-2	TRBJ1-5	TGTGCCAGCAGCCCCCTGGACAGCAATCAGCCCCAGCATTTT	CASSPLDSNQPQHF
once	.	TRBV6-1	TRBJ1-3	TGTGCCGGCAGTCCTTCAGGGGCAACAGGAAACACCATATATTTT	CAGSPSGATGNTIYF
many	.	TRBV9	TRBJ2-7	TGTGCCAGCAACGTAGGCCCGTTCTCCTACGAGCAGTACTTC	CASNVGPFSYEQYF
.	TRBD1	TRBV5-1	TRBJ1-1	TGCGCCAGCAGCGTGGAGTGGGGACAGGGGAACACTGAAGCTTTCTTT	CASSVEWGQGNTEAFF
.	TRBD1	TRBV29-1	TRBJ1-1	TGCAGCGTTGAAGGGGACAGTGAAGCTTTCTTT	CSVEGDSEAFF
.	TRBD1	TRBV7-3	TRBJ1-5	TGTGCCAGCACCCAAGGACAGGTTTCCAATCAGCCCCAGCATTTT	CASTQGQVSNQPQHF
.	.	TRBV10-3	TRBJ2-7	TGTGCCATCAGTGTAGAGTTCGGACAGTACGAGCAGTACTTC	CAISVEFGQYEQYF
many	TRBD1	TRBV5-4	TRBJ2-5	TGTGCCAGCACTCGAGGGACAGAAGTTCAAGAGACCCAGTACTTC	CASTRGTEVQETQYF
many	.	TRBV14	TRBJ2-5	TGTGCCAGCAGCCAAGATGGGGTCATGGGGGAGACCCAGTACTTC	CASSQDGVMGETQYF
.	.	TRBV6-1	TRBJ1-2	TGTGCCAGCAGTCCAAGGGCAGATATTGGCTACACCTTC	CASSPRADIGYTF
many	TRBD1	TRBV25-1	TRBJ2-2	TGTGCCAGCACTCCCCATGTGGGACAGGGCTCGAACACCGGGGAGCTGTTTTTT	CASTPHVGQGSNTGELFF
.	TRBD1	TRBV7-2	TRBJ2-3	TGTGCCAGCAGCTACGCGACAGGGTCAGATACGCAGTATTTT	CASSYATGSDTQYF
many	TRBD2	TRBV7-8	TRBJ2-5	TGTGCCAGCAGCTTAGGAGCGGGGACGTACCAAGAGACCCAGTACTTC	CASSLGAGTYQETQYF
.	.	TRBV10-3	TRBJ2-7	TGTGCCATCAGTGAGGCGGATAGCTCCTACGAGCAGTACTTC	CAISEADSSYEQYF
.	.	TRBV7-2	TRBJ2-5	TGTGCCAGCAGCCTAAGACAGCAAGGACCTTTCCAAGAGACCCAGTACTTC	CASSLRQQGPFQETQYF
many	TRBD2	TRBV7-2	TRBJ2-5	TGTGCCAGCAGCTTAGCCCAGCGGGGGTCCCAAGAGACCCAGTACTTC	CASSLAQRGSQETQYF
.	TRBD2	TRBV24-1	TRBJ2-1	TGTGCCACCAGTGACGTTAGCGGGAGTAAATCAAGGAATGAGCAGTTCTTC	CATSDVSGSKSRNEQFF
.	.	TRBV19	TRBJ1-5	TGTGCCAGCCAAATTATTGCCCTCGGGCATAGCAATCAGCCCCAGCATTTT	CASQIIALGHSNQPQHF
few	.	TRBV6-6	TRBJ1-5	TGTGCCAGCGAACGACTACGCGGGCAGCCCCAGCATTTT	CASERLRGQPQHF
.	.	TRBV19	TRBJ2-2	TGTGCCAGTAGTATAGTGGCAGGATACACCGGGGAGCTGTCTTTT	CASSIVAGYTGELSF
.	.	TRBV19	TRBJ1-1	TGTGCCAGTACTCCTAGGGGCGCGCGTCCGAGCACTGAAGCTTTCTTT	CASTPRGARPSTEAFF
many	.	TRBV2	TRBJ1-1	TGTGCCAGCACTATATTGTCTCTACCGAACACTGAAGCTTTCTTT	CASTILSLPNTEAFF
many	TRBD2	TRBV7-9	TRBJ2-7	TGTGCCAGCAGCCCCTACCCAGCGGGAGTCTCCGAGCAGTACTTC	CASSPYPAGVSEQYF
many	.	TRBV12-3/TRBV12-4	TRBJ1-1	TGTGCCAGCAGTTCGTGGACAGATTTGAACACTGAAGCTTTCTTT	CASSSWTDLNTEAFF
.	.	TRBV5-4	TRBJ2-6	TGTGCCAGCAGAGCGACGGTAACTGGGGCCAACGTCCTGACTTTC	CASRATVTGANVLTF
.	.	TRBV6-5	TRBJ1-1	TGTGCCAGCGTGGCCAGGCCGAACACTGAAGCTTTCTTT	CASVARPNTEAFF
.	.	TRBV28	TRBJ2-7	TGTGCCAGCAGCCGACGACGCGAGCAGTACTTC	CASSRRREQYF
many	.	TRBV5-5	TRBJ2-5	TGTGCCAGCAGCTTGTATCGGCAGGGGAAAGAGACCCAGTACTTC	CASSLYRQGKETQYF
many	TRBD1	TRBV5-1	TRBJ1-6	TGCGCCAGCAGCTCTGACAGGGATTCACCCCTCCACTTT	CASSSDRDSPLHF
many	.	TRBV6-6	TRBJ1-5	TGTGCCAGCAGCTTCAGGGGTCAGCCCCAGCATTTT	CASSFRGQPQHF
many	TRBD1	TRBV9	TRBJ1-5	TGTGCCAGCAGCGCGTGGGACAGGGACCAGCCCCAGCATTTT	CASSAWDRDQPQHF
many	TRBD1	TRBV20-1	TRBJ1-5	TGCAGTGCTAGAGATCAGGCAGGGGGTCAGCCCCAGCATTTT	CSARDQAGGQPQHF
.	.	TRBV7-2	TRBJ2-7	TGTGCCAGCAGCTTAGACTACCTGTACGAGCAGTACTTC	CASSLDYLYEQYF
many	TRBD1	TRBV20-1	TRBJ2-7	TGCAGTGCCCAACAGACAGGGGATGGCGAGCAGTACTTC	CSAQQTGDGEQYF
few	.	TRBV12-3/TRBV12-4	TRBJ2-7	TGTGCCAGCAGTTTTGACGTGGCGGAGGACTACGAGCAGTACTTC	CASSFDVAEDYEQYF
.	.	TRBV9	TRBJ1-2	TGTGCCAGCAGCCCTCTTCCAGATAACTATGGCTACACCTTC	CASSPLPDNYGYTF
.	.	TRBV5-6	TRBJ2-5	TGTGCCAGCAGCTTAACCCTGCCAGAAGAGACCCAGTACTTC	CASSLTLPEETQYF
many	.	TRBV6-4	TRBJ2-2	TGTGCCAGCAGTGGAGCGCGTGGAACCGGGGAGCTGTTTTTT	CASSGARGTGELFF
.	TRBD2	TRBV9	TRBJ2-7	TGTGCCAGCAGTTTAGCGGGGGTCACGGGGGAGCAGTACTTC	CASSLAGVTGEQYF
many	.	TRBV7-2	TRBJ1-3	TGTGCCAGCGCTCCTAGGGCTGGAAACACCATATATTTT	CASAPRAGNTIYF
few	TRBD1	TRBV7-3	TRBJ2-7	TGTGCCAGCAGCCGAGTTCCGGGACAGGGGGCGGGGGAGCAGTACTTC	CASSRVPGQGAGEQYF